By frequency in the sample, the clone carrying this T cell receptor beta chain is medium-sized (0.01 to 0.1%). The sample is drawn from a study of metastatic and nonmetastatic thyroid tumors. The overall study: The study looked at repertoires side by side in blood and in tumor or nodule tissue from malignant and benign thyroid patients.

In the source study's methods: The study built a papillary thyroid cancer distant-metastasis classifier from CDR3 differences across clinicopathological groups. TCRdb re-called the PCR reads with MiXCR. These V and J calls originate from TCRdb's pipeline instead of the authors' own analysis. The sample consists of roughly 22,000 clones, 30% to 40% of them appearing once. Each patient came to thyroid surgery without any prior treatment (of any kind). The CDR3 is 13 amino acids. The germline V gene has CDR1 MNHNS and CDR2 SASEGT. Trimming removed 3 bases from V and 9 bases from J, with 15 bases in between.

Sequencing was performed on blood. This chain links TRBV6-1 with TRBJ2-7; no clear D gene. This TCR was sampled from a male donor with papillary thyroid cancer or a benign thyroid nodule (not recorded which). Some clones in this sample may be carry-over from other donors' samples. CDR3 in DNA: TGTGCCAGCAGTGATGTGACTGCTACGAGGCAGTACTTC. It specifies CASSDVTATRQYF.